Detailed here is one TCR beta chain. Its target is not known. The data originate from a study of PD-L1 blockade in urothelial cancer. Overall study: About 90% of the roughly 29 patients were men with bladder-origin urothelial cancer. The patients had undergone anywhere from 0 to 3 prior chemotherapy regimens.

V shed 2 bases and J shed 4 bases, with 14 bases lying between them. The germline V gene has CDR1 MNHEY and CDR2 SVGAGI. The CDR3 sequence is 15 residues long. Time point reported: peripheral blood 6 weeks after treatment start. Measured with immunoSEQ multiplex PCR; TCRdb has only the in-frame clones, and not every one. The table shows about 25,000 clones, with less than 85% occurring only once. Study observations and caveats: Durable benefit accompanied greater 3-week expansion of tumor-associated blood clones.

This clonotype originated in a man in his 70s with urothelial cancer. This specimen was PBMCs, taken around atezolizumab (anti-PD-L1) treatment. The chain is built from TRBV6-5 and TRBJ2-5, with a weak D call TRBD1 (6 bases). This CDR3 is CASSYGRGLGETQYF. In DNA form, the CDR3 reads TGTGCCAGCAGTTACGGCAGGGGTTTAGGAGAGACCCAGTACTTC.